Listed below are T cell receptor beta chains from one sample, sequenced in a study of Ad26.COV2.S vaccination and SARS-CoV-2 variants. TCRdb's copy holds only in-frame clones and misses some; the assay was immunoSEQ multiplex PCR. The table has about 350,000 clones, roughly 90% seen once. The material sequenced was peripheral blood, taken in a trial of Ad26.COV2.S vaccine versus placebo. The receptors stem from a person aged 18-60 years who received the Ad26.COV2.S COVID-19 vaccine or a placebo. Each CDR3 is given with its conserved first and last residue. D genes are given only for firm matches. The size field is filled for only some rows; it gives once, few, many or a size class.

16 | - | TRBJ2-1 | TRBV3-1/TRBV3-2 | TRBD1 | CASSQGGTALYNEQFF | TGTGCCAGCAGCCAAGGGGGGACAGCCCTTTACAATGAGCAGTTCTTC
14 | - | TRBJ1-2 | TRBV7-8 | TRBD1 | CASSIQGVRNGYTF | TGTGCCAGCAGCATACAGGGGGTCAGGAATGGCTACACCTTC
14 | - | TRBJ2-3 | TRBV24-1 | - | CATSDLDGTDTQYF | TGTGCCACCAGTGATTTGGACGGAACAGATACGCAGTATTTT
14 | - | TRBJ2-5 | TRBV6-5 | - | CASSWGGPQETQYF | TGTGCCAGCAGTTGGGGGGGCCCCCAAGAGACCCAGTACTTC
17 | - | TRBJ2-2 | TRBV19 | - | CASTTGPRQRSTGELFF | TGTGCCAGTACCACAGGGCCGCGACAGAGGAGCACCGGGGAGCTGTTTTTT
12 | once | TRBJ1-6 | TRBV3-1/TRBV3-2 | - | CASSQYGAPLHF | TGTGCCAGCAGCCAATACGGGGCGCCCCTCCACTTT
15 | - | TRBJ2-2 | TRBV30 | - | CALTRFGSNTGELFF | TGTGCCTTAACACGATTCGGATCGAACACCGGGGAGCTGTTTTTT
14 | - | TRBJ1-5 | TRBV6-5 | - | CASSRSRRNQPQHF | TGTGCCAGCAGTAGGTCCCGTCGAAATCAGCCCCAGCATTTT
15 | - | TRBJ2-7 | TRBV27 | TRBD1 | CASSPTPDRAYEQYF | TGTGCCAGCAGCCCCACCCCGGACAGGGCCTACGAGCAGTACTTC
15 | - | TRBJ2-1 | TRBV27 | TRBD2 | CASSLGLAGVNEQFF | TGTGCCAGCAGTTTAGGGCTAGCGGGAGTGAATGAGCAGTTCTTC
15 | few | TRBJ2-7 | TRBV30 | - | CAWSVFGTLTREQYF | TGTGCCTGGAGTGTTTTCGGGACACTCACCCGCGAGCAGTACTTC
13 | - | TRBJ2-5 | TRBV18 | - | CASSPSAQETQYF | TGTGCCAGCTCACCGAGTGCACAAGAGACCCAGTACTTC
16 | - | TRBJ2-5 | TRBV5-4 | TRBD1 | CASSYPRQGAGETQYF | TGTGCCAGCAGCTACCCTAGACAGGGGGCGGGAGAGACCCAGTACTTC
14 | few | TRBJ2-3 | TRBV6-2/TRBV6-3 | - | CASSWDTSSDTQYF | TGTGCCAGCAGTTGGGACACTAGCTCCGATACGCAGTATTTT
16 | once | TRBJ1-3 | TRBV18 | - | CASSPPAGPSGNTIYF | TGTGCCAGCTCACCACCGGCGGGTCCCTCTGGAAACACCATATATTTT
11 | - | TRBJ2-1 | TRBV27 | TRBD2 | CASSLRREWFF | TGTGCCAGCAGTTTACGGCGGGAGTGGTTCTTC
15 | - | TRBJ2-2 | TRBV18 | TRBD1 | CASSLTGANTGELFF | TGTGCCAGCTCACTGACAGGGGCGAACACCGGGGAGCTGTTTTTT
16 | - | TRBJ1-1 | TRBV7-9 | TRBD1 | CASSLKQGARGTEAFF | TGTGCCAGCAGCTTAAAACAGGGGGCGCGGGGCACTGAAGCTTTCTTT
16 | - | TRBJ2-1 | TRBV3-1/TRBV3-2 | - | CASSHRRAGSDNEQFF | TGTGCCAGCAGCCATAGAAGGGCAGGGTCCGACAATGAGCAGTTCTTC
14 | few | TRBJ1-1 | TRBV7-8 | - | CASSVGTVNTEAFF | TGTGCCAGCAGCGTCGGGACTGTGAACACTGAAGCTTTCTTT
15 | - | TRBJ2-7 | TRBV13 | - | CASSPRGGGTKEQYF | TGTGCCAGCAGCCCCCGGGGAGGGGGAACTAAGGAGCAGTACTTC
13 | once | TRBJ2-1 | TRBV6-5 | - | CASSLDPWSEQFF | TGTGCCAGCAGTTTGGATCCCTGGAGTGAGCAGTTCTTC
15 | - | TRBJ2-1 | TRBV11-3 | - | CASSSTVKGVGEQFF | TGTGCCAGCAGCTCGACTGTAAAAGGCGTAGGTGAGCAGTTCTTC
15 | few | TRBJ1-2 | TRBV7-6 | - | CASSLIREANYGYTF | TGTGCCAGCAGCTTAATCAGGGAAGCTAACTATGGCTACACCTTC
16 | - | TRBJ2-1 | TRBV7-2 | TRBD2 | CASSLVQTSGDNEQFF | TGTGCCAGCAGCCTGGTACAAACTAGCGGGGACAATGAGCAGTTCTTC
13 | - | TRBJ1-3 | TRBV30 | - | CAWSVQGGNTIYF | TGTGCCTGGAGTGTCCAGGGAGGAAACACCATATATTTT
12 | - | TRBJ1-2 | TRBV11-1 | TRBD1 | CASSVTGEGYTF | TGTGCCAGCAGCGTCACAGGGGAGGGCTACACCTTC
14 | - | TRBJ2-7 | TRBV27 | TRBD1 | CATRAGQGAYEQYF | TGTGCCACGCGAGCAGGACAGGGGGCCTACGAGCAGTACTTC
19 | - | TRBJ2-1 | TRBV21-1 | - | CASSKGTGGDGRHYNEQFF | TGTGCCAGCAGCAAGGGGACAGGGGGCGACGGGAGACACTACAATGAGCAGTTCTTC
14 | few | TRBJ2-7 | TRBV6-5 | TRBD2 | CASTAGPNSYEQYF | TGTGCCAGCACAGCGGGGCCTAATTCCTACGAGCAGTACTTC
13 | - | TRBJ2-3 | TRBV18 | - | CSSRGTSTDTQYF | TGTTCCAGTCGGGGGACTAGCACAGATACGCAGTATTTT
16 | - | TRBJ2-7 | TRBV9 | - | CASSVEGGRTVYEQYF | TGTGCCAGCAGCGTAGAAGGAGGGAGGACCGTATACGAGCAGTACTTC
15 | - | TRBJ1-1 | TRBV6-2/TRBV6-3 | - | CASSQTGTTNTEAFF | TGTGCCAGCAGTCAAACCGGGACAACGAACACTGAAGCTTTCTTT
13 | - | TRBJ2-3 | TRBV29-1 | - | CSVAARMSNTQYF | TGCAGCGTTGCTGCGAGGATGTCTAATACGCAGTATTTT
14 | - | TRBJ2-7 | TRBV28 | TRBD2 | CASSPGTSGRAGYF | TGTGCCAGCAGTCCCGGGACTAGCGGGAGGGCCGGGTACTTC
12 | - | TRBJ1-4 | TRBV5-6 | - | CASSLGRSELFF | TGTGCCAGCAGCTTAGGACGATCCGAACTGTTTTTT
12 | - | TRBJ1-2 | TRBV7-2 | - | CASSQRTEGYTF | TGTGCCAGCAGCCAAAGGACGGAGGGCTACACCTTC
16 | once | TRBJ1-4 | TRBV9 | - | CASSQRGAGTNEKLFF | TGTGCCAGCAGCCAACGGGGGGCAGGGACTAATGAAAAACTGTTTTTT
15 | - | TRBJ2-4 | TRBV21-1 | - | CARGPPTLTTPRWYF | TGTGCCAGGGGTCCACCAACACTAACGACCCCAAGGTGGTACTTC
12 | - | TRBJ2-7 | TRBV30 | - | CAWSVGGNEQYF | TGTGCCTGGAGTGTAGGAGGGAACGAGCAGTACTTC
15 | - | TRBJ2-1 | TRBV4-3 | TRBD2 | CASSQDGLGVYEQFF | TGCGCCAGCAGCCAAGACGGACTAGGGGTCTATGAGCAGTTCTTC